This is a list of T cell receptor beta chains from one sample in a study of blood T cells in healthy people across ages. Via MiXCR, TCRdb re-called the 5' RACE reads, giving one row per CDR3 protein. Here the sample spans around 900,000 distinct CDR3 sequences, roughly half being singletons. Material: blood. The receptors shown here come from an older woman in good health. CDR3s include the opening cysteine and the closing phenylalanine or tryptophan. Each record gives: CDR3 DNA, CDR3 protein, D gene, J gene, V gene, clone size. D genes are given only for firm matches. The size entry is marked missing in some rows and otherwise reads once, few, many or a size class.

CDR3 DNA: TGTGCCAGCAGATCACTAGCGGGTGGCTACGAGCAGTACTTC
CDR3 protein: CASRSLAGGYEQYF
D gene: TRBD2
J gene: TRBJ2-7
V gene: TRBV12-3/TRBV12-4
clone size: many

CDR3 DNA: TGTGCCAGCAGTTACAGGACGGACAGCTCCTACAATGAGCAGTTCTTC
CDR3 protein: CASSYRTDSSYNEQFF
D gene: .
J gene: TRBJ2-1
V gene: TRBV6-5
clone size: .

CDR3 DNA: TGTGCCAGCAGTCCCCGGACAGGGGATCGAGGCAATCAGCCCCAGCATTTT
CDR3 protein: CASSPRTGDRGNQPQHF
D gene: TRBD1
J gene: TRBJ1-5
V gene: TRBV28
clone size: .

CDR3 DNA: TGCAGCGTTGTACACCGACGCTCCTACAATGAGCAGTTCTTC
CDR3 protein: CSVVHRRSYNEQFF
D gene: .
J gene: TRBJ2-1
V gene: TRBV29-1
clone size: .

CDR3 DNA: TGTGCCAGCAGCAACCAGGCTCCAAGGGGCGAAAAACTGTTTTTT
CDR3 protein: CASSNQAPRGEKLFF
D gene: .
J gene: TRBJ1-4
V gene: TRBV5-5
clone size: few

CDR3 DNA: TGCAGCGTTGAAGAGTTCTCAGGGTCGGAAAAACTGTTTTTT
CDR3 protein: CSVEEFSGSEKLFF
D gene: .
J gene: TRBJ1-4
V gene: TRBV29-1
clone size: .

CDR3 DNA: TGTGCCAGCAACGCGGTAGGGAGTGGGGAGACCCAGTACTTC
CDR3 protein: CASNAVGSGETQYF
D gene: .
J gene: TRBJ2-5
V gene: TRBV21-1
clone size: once

CDR3 DNA: TGCGCCAGCAGCTTGGGTCCAGCTCAAGAGCAGTTCTTC
CDR3 protein: CASSLGPAQEQFF
D gene: .
J gene: TRBJ2-1
V gene: TRBV5-1
clone size: .

CDR3 DNA: TGCGCCAGCAGCTTGTGGACAGGGGGCGACGAGCAGTACTTC
CDR3 protein: CASSLWTGGDEQYF
D gene: TRBD1
J gene: TRBJ2-7
V gene: TRBV5-1
clone size: .

CDR3 DNA: TGTGCCAGCAGTTACTCGGGGACAGTACAAGAGACCCAGTACTTC
CDR3 protein: CASSYSGTVQETQYF
D gene: TRBD1
J gene: TRBJ2-5
V gene: TRBV6-2/TRBV6-3
clone size: .

CDR3 DNA: TGTGCCAGCAGTAACCCGAGTGGGGGTGTCACCAAAAACATTCAGTACTTC
CDR3 protein: CASSNPSGGVTKNIQYF
D gene: .
J gene: TRBJ2-4
V gene: TRBV6-5
clone size: few

CDR3 DNA: TGTGCCAGCAGTTTATGGATTGGGACACTTTCTTGGGGACAGGGTCACACTGAAGCTTTCTTT
CDR3 protein: CASSLWIGTLSWGQGHTEAFF
D gene: TRBD1
J gene: TRBJ1-1
V gene: TRBV28
clone size: .

CDR3 DNA: TGTGCCAGCAGCCGACAGGGGGTGGTAGATATGCAGTATTTT
CDR3 protein: CASSRQGVVDMQYF
D gene: TRBD1
J gene: TRBJ2-3
V gene: TRBV12-3/TRBV12-4
clone size: .